This entry describes one T cell receptor (beta chain). UMI-tagged TRB cDNA libraries were built via 5' RACE. No DNA is given; TCRdb re-called the 5' RACE reads and lists each CDR3 protein once. Recorded for this sample: 84,000 or so distinct CDR3 sequences. The entry originates in a study of CXCR3-negative and CXCR3-positive naive CD8 T cells. The CDR3 loop spans 17 amino acids. CDR1 and CDR2 (germline): SEHNR, FQNEAQ (reference sequence). The origin of this receptor is a human donor in good health. Some clones in this sample may be carry-over from other donors' samples. Material: naive CXCR3- CD8+ T cells from blood. Sample subset: CD45RO-CCR7+CD27+CD95- naive CD8+ T cells lacking CXCR3 (TNR3-). This chain joins TRBV7-9 and TRBJ2-2; TCRdb gives TRBD2 as the D gene, but with no DNA this cannot be confirmed. CDR3 in amino acids: CASSLGLAATNTGELFF.